Presented here are 3 T cell receptor beta chains from one specimen sequenced in a study of early T cells in non-severe SARS-CoV-2 infection. In TCRdb, the 5' RACE reads were re-called with MiXCR into one record per CDR3 protein. The sample lists tens of thousands of distinct CDR3 sequences, approximately 7% seen once, with roughly 4% in the top ten. The sample was whole blood. The receptors come from an adult who was a healthcare worker with PCR-confirmed SARS-CoV-2 infection or an uninfected control (not recorded which).

At least ten counts were recorded for this clonotype. The chain combines TRBV6-1 with TRBJ1-2; no clear D. This CDR3 has 11 amino acids. The germline V gene has CDR1 MNHNS and CDR2 SASEGT. Trimming took off 11 bases at V and 2 bases at J, with 9 bases between the two ends. The DNA of the CDR3 is TGTGCCTGCACGGCCAACTATGGCTACACCTTC. Its protein product is CACTANYGYTF.

On this clonotype itself: Compared with germline, one end of the junction differs, possibly owing to a read error. The J gene is TRBJ2-5, the V gene TRBV7-6, with D uncertain. The germline V gene encodes CDR1 SGHVS and CDR2 FNYEAQ. The CDR3 has 17 residues. The CDR3 nucleotides are TGTCCCAGCAGCAGCTTCGAAATGGGCCCTGGGGAAGAGACCCAGTACTTC. Protein: CPSSSFEMGPGEETQYF.

This clonotype was counted many times. V usage is TRBV29-1 and J usage is TRBJ1-2; 8 bases map to TRBD1. Germline V lookup: CDR1 SQVTM, CDR2 ANQGSEA. There are 13 residues in the CDR3. Trimming cost V 6 bases and J 5 bases; bases outside gene matches: 8. The CDR3 coding sequence is TGCAGCGTAGACCGGACAGGGAATTATGGCTACACCTTC. It codes for CSVDRTGNYGYTF.